Listed here are 27 T cell receptor beta chains from one sample, sequenced in a study of blood T cell repertoires in COVID-19. Assay used: immunoSEQ multiplex PCR; TCRdb lists only in-frame clones, some missing. Here the sample spans around 99,000 clones, about 80% being singletons. Sequencing was performed on peripheral blood. All receptors come from a woman aged 50 to 65 with acute or convalescent COVID-19.

This rearrangement joins TRBV30 to TRBJ2-2; D uncertain. This CDR3 has 13 amino acids. Germline CDR1 is GTSNPN and CDR2 is SVGIG (reference sequence). V was clipped by 4 bases and J by 5 bases, with 11 bases between them. CDR3 residues: CAWNPRRTGELFF. The DNA for the CDR3 is TGTGCCTGGAACCCTCGGAGAACCGGGGAGCTGTTTTTT. The full variable domain, with the rest looked up from reference TRBV30 and TRBJ2-2, is SQTIHQWPATLVQPVGSPLSLECTVEGTSNPNLYWYRQAAGRGLQLLFYSVGIGQISSEVPQNLSASRPQDRQFILSSKKLLLSDSGFYLCAWNPRRTGELFFGEGSRLTVL.

This clone showed up just a few times. V and J are TRBV19 and TRBJ1-3; D perhaps matches TRBD1 (6 bases). The V and J ends lost 5 bases and 2 bases respectively, with 13 bases between them. The CDR3 is 15 amino acids. Per germline, CDR1 LNHDA and CDR2 SQIVND (reference sequence). As DNA, the CDR3 is TGTGCCAGTAGTGTGAGAACAGGGACTGGAAACACCATATATTTT. It specifies CASSVRTGTGNTIYF.

The chain carries TRBV9 and TRBJ2-7; D may be TRBD2 (7 bases). There are 15 residues in the CDR3. Germline V CDR1 and CDR2: SGDLS, YYNGEE. With 0 bases removed from V and 5 bases from J, the gap between germline ends came to 15 bases. The DNA of the CDR3 is TGTGCCAGCAGCGTAGGGGCGGGGGCGATAAACGAGCAGTACTTC. Translated, it gives CASSVGAGAINEQYF.

The rearrangement uses TRBV9 and TRBJ2-7; TRBD1 matches at 10 bases. The CDR3 loop spans 14 amino acids. Germline CDR1 SGDLS, CDR2 YYNGEE. J gave up 3 bases and V 3 bases, and 3 bases lay outside the gene matches. CDR3 coding DNA: TGTGCCAGCAGCGCGGGACAGGGGAACTACGAGCAGTACTTC. Its translation is CASSAGQGNYEQYF.

For the CDR3, the DNA is TGTGCCAGCAGTTTAGAACCACGCTGGGAAAAACTGTTTTTT. Encoded protein: CASSLEPRWEKLFF. V is TRBV6-6 and J is TRBJ1-4, with no clear D. The CDR3 is 14 residues long. The germline V gene has CDR1 MNHNY and CDR2 SVGAGI (reference sequence). Trimming took 4 bases from V and 8 from J, leaving 14 bases between them.

The rearrangement uses TRBV2 and TRBJ1-1; 7 nucleotides agree with TRBD1. Germline values: CDR1 SNHLY, CDR2 FYNNEI. Trimming removed 3 bases from V and 3 bases from J; junction bases left unmatched: 1. The CDR3 has 13 amino acids. CDR3: CASSDDRDTEAFF. CDR3 sequence (DNA): TGTGCCAGCAGTGATGACAGGGACACTGAAGCTTTCTTT. The full variable domain, rest sourced from reference TRBV2 and TRBJ1-1, is EPEVTQTPSHQVTQMGQEVILRCVPISNHLYFYWYRQILGQKVEFLVSFYNNEISEKSEIFDDQFSVERPDGSNFTLKIRSTKLEDSAMYFCASSDDRDTEAFFGQGTRLTVV.

The chain has TRBV24-1 and TRBJ1-5, with 10 bases that match TRBD1. This CDR3 is 18 amino acids long. The J segment lost 8 bases and the V segment lost 5 bases, leaving 17 bases of the junction unmatched. Germline lookup yields CDR1 KGHDR and CDR2 SFDVKD. The CDR3 here is CATSVQFRQGALPKPQHF. CDR3 coding DNA: TGTGCCACCAGTGTCCAATTTCGACAGGGGGCATTACCTAAGCCCCAGCATTTT.

The chain joins TRBV19 to TRBJ1-2; TRBD1 agrees at 8 bases. The V segment lost 5 bases and the J segment 6 bases; nucleotides outside the gene matches: 5. This CDR3 is 13 amino acids long. The germline CDR1 and CDR2 sequences are LNHDA and SQIVND (reference sequence). CDR3 bases: TGTGCCAGTAGTCAGGGGGCCTTCGATGGCTACACCTTC. Its translation: CASSQGAFDGYTF.

The chain employs TRBV5-1 and TRBJ1-4; D is unclear. The CDR3 loop spans 14 amino acids. Germline CDR1 SGHRS, CDR2 YFSETQ. The germline V and J ends were trimmed by 0 bases and 2 bases, with 5 bases remaining between them. Here the CDR3 DNA reads TGCGCCAGCAGCTTGGGTACTACTAATGAAAAACTGTTTTTT. Its translation: CASSLGTTNEKLFF.

J is TRBJ1-1 and V is TRBV5-1; 8 bases fit TRBD1. The CDR3 loop spans 14 amino acids. V dropped 4 bases and J dropped 1; count of bases not matched to a gene: 3. CDR1 and CDR2 (germline): SGHRS, YFSETQ. In nucleotides, the CDR3 is TGCGCCAGCAGCCAGGGGGCCTGGAACACTGAAGCTTTCTTT. It is translated as CASSQGAWNTEAFF.

This clone came up once. This chain uses TRBV24-1 with TRBJ1-1, with 9 bases fitting TRBD1. This CDR3 is built from 18 residues. Germline V gene data show CDR1 as KGHDR and CDR2 as SFDVKD. V shed 4 bases, J shed 1 base, and the junction held 12 bases outside the gene matches. The CDR3 DNA is TGTGCCACCAGTGACTCGAAGCGGACAGGGGATAGGAACACTGAAGCTTTCTTT. Amino acid sequence: CATSDSKRTGDRNTEAFF.

This clone was picked up one time. This sequence joins TRBV12-5 and TRBJ2-3; TRBD2 matches 11 bases. Germline V gene lookup returns CDR1 LGHNT and CDR2 FRNRAP. CDR3 size: 17 residues. The J segment lost 0 bases and the V segment lost 7 bases, leaving 9 bases of the junction unmatched. CDR3 sequence: CASAPDLAGGSTDTQYF. The CDR3 DNA sequence: TGTGCTAGTGCCCCCGATTTAGCGGGGGGGAGCACAGATACGCAGTATTTT. Filled out from reference TRBV12-5 and TRBJ2-3, the complete variable domain reads DARVTQTPRHKVTEMGQEVTMRCQPILGHNTVFWYRQTMMQGLELLAYFRNRAPLDDSGMPKDRFSAEMPDATLATLKIQPSEPRDSAVYFCASAPDLAGGSTDTQYFGPGTRLTVL.

This chain uses TRBV25-1 with TRBJ2-7, with 11 bases identical to TRBD2. The CDR3 spans 15 residues. Germline V gives CDR1 MGHDK, CDR2 SYGVNS. V was clipped by 8 bases and J by 2 bases; unmatched bases: 8. The CDR3 region is CASSRHSGGAYEQYF. The CDR3 coding sequence is TGTGCCAGCTCCAGACATAGCGGGGGGGCCTACGAGCAGTACTTC.

This chain joins TRBV5-6 and TRBJ2-7; D is perhaps TRBD1 (5 bases). V lost 4 bases and J lost 2, with 13 bases in between. Germline V lookup: CDR1 SGHDT, CDR2 YYEEEE. The CDR3 consists of 14 residues. The CDR3 DNA sequence: TGTGCCAGCAGCCCCCTAAGGGGTCCCTACGAGCAGTACTTC. Residues: CASSPLRGPYEQYF. Supplemented by reference TRBV5-6 and TRBJ2-7, the full variable domain reads DAGVTQSPTHLIKTRGQQVTLRCSPKSGHDTVSWYQQALGQGPQFIFQYYEEEERQRGNFPDRFSGHQFPNYSSELNVNALLLGDSALYLCASSPLRGPYEQYFGPGTRLTVT.

The rearrangement joins TRBV2 to TRBJ1-2; TRBD1 might be the D (5 bases). Germline CDR1 is SNHLY and CDR2 is FYNNEI. The CDR3 totals 13 residues. The ends were cut back, 7 bases at V and 2 bases at J, with 11 bases in the middle. The CDR3 reads CASTLRANYGYTF. The DNA of the CDR3 is TGTGCCAGCACTCTCAGGGCCAACTATGGCTACACCTTC.

In regard to this clone: The same CDR3 arises from other DNA sequences in this sample as well. The genes are TRBV3-1 (or the pseudogene TRBV3-2) and TRBJ2-7, with TRBD2 identical over 7 bases. CDR1 LGHDT and CDR2 YNNKEL come from the germline V gene (reference sequence). The CDR3 runs 12 residues. V gave up 4 bases and J gave up 5 bases; unmatched junction bases: 2. This CDR3 is CASSRGGNEQYF. CDR3 sequence (DNA): TGTGCCAGCAGCCGGGGGGGAAACGAGCAGTACTTC.

The chain links TRBV14 to TRBJ1-1; possible D gene TRBD1, 5 bases. Germline V CDR1 and CDR2: SGHDN, FVKESK. The CDR3 is 13 amino acids. The V end lost 4 bases, the J end lost 1 base, and 7 bases lay between the germline ends. Here the CDR3 DNA reads TGTGCCAGCAGCCGGGGGGGGAACACTGAAGCTTTCTTT. Translating gives CASSRGGNTEAFF.

This clone was recorded only once. The V gene is TRBV12-3 or TRBV12-4, the J gene TRBJ1-2; TRBD1 might be the D (6 bases). The CDR3 is 12 amino acids. Trimming removed 11 bases at V and 4 bases at J, with 14 bases between. The CDR3 region has the DNA TGTGCCGCCCGGGGACAACTCTATGGCTACACCTTC. Translation: CAARGQLYGYTF.

The rearrangement links TRBV28 to TRBJ1-5; 7 nucleotides agree with TRBD1. CDR1 and CDR2 (germline): MDHEN, SYDVKM. J gave up 0 bases and V 3 bases, and 2 bases lay outside the gene matches. The CDR3 is made up of 15 amino acids. CDR3 nucleotides: TGTGCCAGCAGTTTGGGACAGAGTAGCAATCAGCCCCAGCATTTT. Residues: CASSLGQSSNQPQHF. Complete variable domain (other parts from reference TRBV28 and TRBJ1-5): DVKVTQSSRYLVKRTGEKVFLECVQDMDHENMFWYRQDPGLGLRLIYFSYDVKMKEKGDIPEGYSVSREKKERFSLILESASTNQTSMYLCASSLGQSSNQPQHFGDGTRLSIL.

This rearrangement joins TRBV3-1 (or the pseudogene TRBV3-2) to TRBJ1-2; TRBD1 aligns across 9 bases. This CDR3 spans 15 amino acids. Trimming removed 2 bases from V and 5 bases from J; junction bases left unmatched: 6. Looked up from germline, CDR1 is LGHDT and CDR2 is YNNKEL (reference sequence). Here the CDR3 reads CASSQLPGQGYGYTF. The CDR3 nucleotides are TGTGCCAGCAGCCAACTCCCGGGACAGGGATATGGCTACACCTTC.

The chain combines TRBV4-1 with TRBJ1-2, with 11 bases fitting TRBD1. The V and J ends lost 1 base and 6 bases, in that order; junction bases with no gene match: 7. This CDR3 is 16 amino acids long. In germline, CDR1 is MGHRA, CDR2 YSYEKL. The CDR3 DNA is TGCGCCAGCAGCCAAGTGGTAGGACAGGGGGCTGATGGCTACACCTTC. Translating it yields CASSQVVGQGADGYTF.

The rearrangement links TRBV18 to TRBJ1-5, with unresolved D. Germline CDR1 is KGHSH and CDR2 is LQKENI. The CDR3 covers 14 residues. V was pared by 6 bases and J by 0 bases, with 9 bases between. The DNA of the CDR3 is TGTGCCAGCTCCAGTGTCCATAGCAATCAGCCCCAGCATTTT. Translated, it gives CASSSVHSNQPQHF.

V usage is TRBV24-1 and J usage is TRBJ1-1, with a weak D call TRBD1 (5 bases). The germline gives CDR1 KGHDR, CDR2 SFDVKD. CDR3 length: 15 amino acids. With 4 bases removed from V and 5 bases from J, the gap between germline ends came to 16 bases. This CDR3 reads CATSDRREGRTEAFF. In nucleotides, the CDR3 is TGTGCCACCAGTGACCGACGGGAGGGGAGGACTGAAGCTTTCTTT.

The chain uses TRBV14 and TRBJ2-1; 11 bases line up with TRBD1. Germline assignment: CDR1 SGHDN and CDR2 FVKESK. The CDR3 contains 14 residues. V trimming: 3 bases; J trimming: 7 bases; junction bases outside the gene matches: 2. As DNA, the CDR3 is TGTGCCAGCAGCCACCGGGACAGGGGGAATGAGCAGTTCTTC. Amino acid sequence: CASSHRDRGNEQFF. Variable domain in full (rest from reference TRBV14 and TRBJ2-1): EAGVTQFPSHSVIEKGQTVTLRCDPISGHDNLYWYRRVMGKEIKFLLHFVKESKQDESGMPNNRFLAERTGGTYSTLKVQPAELEDSGVYFCASSHRDRGNEQFFGPGTRLTVL.

The J gene is TRBJ2-7, the V gene TRBV28; D is undetermined. The V end lost 2 bases, the J end lost 5 bases, and 10 bases lay between the germline ends. Germline V lookup: CDR1 MDHEN, CDR2 SYDVKM. The CDR3 length is 13 residues. The CDR3, as DNA: TGTGCCAGCAGTTTACGGGTGCCGGACGAGCAGTACTTC. Translating it yields CASSLRVPDEQYF.

This clone showed up just once. The rearrangement joins TRBV7-8 to TRBJ1-1, with D possibly TRBD1 on 5 matching bases. CDR1 and CDR2 from the germline V gene are SGHVS and FQNEAQ. V was pared by 5 bases and J by 5 bases, with 15 bases between. This CDR3 has 14 residues. The CDR3 region is CASSRSAGETEAFF. CDR3 DNA sequence: TGTGCCAGCAGCCGATCCGCGGGGGAAACTGAAGCTTTCTTT.

The rearrangement links TRBV7-7 to TRBJ2-7, with D possibly being TRBD2 (7 bases). This CDR3 comprises 14 residues. Germline-derived CDR1 and CDR2 are SSHAT and FNYEAQ (reference sequence). Trimming took 5 bases from V and 2 from J, leaving 13 bases between them. CDR3 region: CASSPAGAPYEQYF. The CDR3 DNA follows: TGTGCCAGCAGCCCCGCGGGGGCCCCCTACGAGCAGTACTTC.